This T cell receptor beta chain appears in the sequencing data of a study of cytomegalovirus exposure and HLA in healthy donors. The PCR used 60 Vbeta and 13 Jbeta primers. The protocol was immunoSEQ multiplex PCR, while the TCRdb copy is restricted to in-frame clones and leaves out a portion. The sample lists fewer than 200,000 clones, almost 85% occurring once. The V end lost 3 bases, the J end lost 4 bases, and 10 bases lay between the germline ends. Germline-derived CDR1 and CDR2 are LNHDA and SQIVND (reference sequence). This CDR3 has 14 amino acids. The TCR was taken from a woman between 50 and 59 years old in good health and CMV-seronegative. The source material was PBMCs. The rearrangement joins TRBV19 to TRBJ1-5, with no clear D. The CDR3 coding sequence is TGTGCCAGTAGTATTCGGCGGAAAAATCAGCCCCAGCATTTT. It specifies CASSIRRKNQPQHF.